Listed here are 16 T cell receptor beta chains from one sample, sequenced in a study of blood T cell repertoires in COVID-19. Here immunoSEQ multiplex PCR was the method, and the copy in TCRdb shows in-frame clones only, minus some. The sample yields about 120,000 clones, roughly nine tenths seen once. Input material: peripheral blood. These receptors were collected from a man between 65 and 85 years old who had recovered from COVID-19.

The rearrangement links TRBV18 to TRBJ1-1; D not certain. V was cut by 2 bases and J by 1 base, with 8 bases left in between. CDR3 size: 14 residues. CDR1 and CDR2 from the germline V gene are KGHSH and LQKENI. In DNA form, the CDR3 reads TGTGCCAGCTCACCAAGATCACAGAACACTGAAGCTTTCTTT. As protein: CASSPRSQNTEAFF.

Here the CDR3 reads CASSYPSGRAQDTQYF. The CDR3 nucleotides read TGTGCCAGCAGTTACCCTAGCGGGAGGGCCCAAGATACGCAGTATTTT. V and J are TRBV6-2 or TRBV6-3 and TRBJ2-3; 12 nucleotides match TRBD2. With 2 bases clipped from V and 5 bases from J, the junction kept 5 bases outside the gene matches. CDR3 length: 16 residues. Germline CDR1 is MNHEY and CDR2 is SVGEGT.

V usage is TRBV12-3 or TRBV12-4 and J usage is TRBJ2-7; weak D call: TRBD1 (6 bases). This CDR3 is built from 12 residues. V lost 5 bases and J 3 bases, leaving 8 bases between the germline ends. The CDR3 bases are TGTGCCAGCAGTCGGGACAACTACGAGCAGTACTTC. As protein: CASSRDNYEQYF.

The rearrangement joins TRBV5-1 to TRBJ2-3; 7 bases map to TRBD1. J was trimmed by 2 bases and V by 4 bases; bases with no gene match: 4. Germline CDR1 SGHRS, CDR2 YFSETQ. The CDR3 is 14 residues long. The CDR3 DNA reads TGCGCCAGCAGCGGGACAGCCGACACAGATACGCAGTATTTT. It codes for CASSGTADTDTQYF.

This clone was counted a few times. The gene calls are TRBV4-2 and TRBJ1-5; D not certain. Trimming cost V 0 bases and J 7 bases, with 10 bases left between them. CDR3 length: 14 residues. CDR1 is LGHNA, CDR2 YNFKEQ, per germline. The CDR3 reads CASSQDAGNQPQHF. The DNA of the CDR3 is TGTGCCAGCAGCCAAGATGCAGGAAACCAGCCCCAGCATTTT.

V is TRBV5-1 and J is TRBJ1-5; 8 nucleotides match TRBD1. The CDR3 runs 14 residues. The germline gives CDR1 SGHRS, CDR2 YFSETQ. V lost 4 bases and J lost 7; bases outside the gene matches: 7. The CDR3 DNA follows: TGCGCCAGCAGCCAGACAGGGGATGGGCAGCCCCAGCATTTT. It translates to CASSQTGDGQPQHF. Filled out from reference TRBV5-1 and TRBJ1-5, the complete variable domain reads KAGVTQTPRYLIKTRGQQVTLSCSPISGHRSVSWYQQTPGQGLQFLFEYFSETQRNKGNFPGRFSGRQFSNSRSEMNVSTLELGDSALYLCASSQTGDGQPQHFGDGTRLSIL.

This chain joins TRBV7-3 and TRBJ2-3; TRBD1 matches 10 bases. V gave up 4 bases and J gave up 4 bases; unmatched junction bases: 2. This CDR3 spans 14 amino acids. Germline assignment: CDR1 SGHTA and CDR2 FQGTGA. CDR3 region: CASSSGQGADTQYF. CDR3 nucleotides: TGTGCCAGCAGCTCCGGACAGGGGGCAGATACGCAGTATTTT.

The V gene is TRBV11-2, the J gene TRBJ1-6; 12 nucleotides agree with TRBD1. Looked up from germline, CDR1 is SGHAT and CDR2 is FQNNGV. CDR3 length: 15 amino acids. The V gene end was trimmed by 1 base and the J gene end by 14 bases; junction bases not matched to a gene: 6. The CDR3 coding sequence is TGTGCCAGCAGCTTAGCTGGGACAGGGGGCAGAACCCTCCACTTT. This gives the protein CASSLAGTGGRTLHF.

The chain employs TRBV5-6 and TRBJ1-2, with D tentatively TRBD1 (5 bases). Germline CDR1 is SGHDT and CDR2 is YYEEEE. V lost 7 bases, J lost 6 bases, and 22 bases lay in between. The length of the CDR3 is 15 residues. Written as DNA, the CDR3 is TGTGCCAGCTCCTTCGGGGGGACTCGGCAAAATGGCTACACCTTC. Its protein is CASSFGGTRQNGYTF.

The chain employs TRBV7-8 and TRBJ2-2; D gene uncertain. The CDR3 runs to 17 residues. V dropped 1 base and J dropped 5 bases, with 17 bases sitting between them. Germline values: CDR1 SGHVS, CDR2 FQNEAQ. The CDR3 DNA is TGTGCCAGCAGCTTAGTTAGTTTGGCAGGTGGGACCGGGGAGCTGTTTTTT. Its translation: CASSLVSLAGGTGELFF.

The V and J genes are TRBV7-8 and TRBJ1-3; D perhaps matches TRBD1 (5 bases). CDR3 length equals 16 residues. V gave up 1 base and J gave up 4 bases, with 14 bases separating them. CDR1 and CDR2 (germline): SGHVS, FQNEAQ. CDR3 protein: CASSLEGFLRGNTIYF. DNA for the CDR3: TGTGCCAGCAGCTTAGAGGGGTTCTTGAGGGGAAACACCATATATTTT.

The V call is TRBV19, the J call TRBJ1-5; TRBD1 matches at 7 bases. Germline loops: CDR1 LNHDA, CDR2 SQIVND (reference sequence). Germline trimming cut 5 bases from V and 7 bases from J; bases unmatched to any gene: 8. The CDR3 has 14 amino acids. CDR3 sequence (DNA): TGTGCCAGTAGTGCCTCAGGGGGGCGACAGCCCCAGCATTTT. It encodes CASSASGGRQPQHF.

The rearrangement links TRBV19 to TRBJ2-7; D is perhaps TRBD1 (5 bases). Germline loops: CDR1 LNHDA, CDR2 SQIVND (reference sequence). This CDR3 region has 13 residues. Between the trimmed V and J ends, which lost 3 bases and 6 bases, there was a span of 12 bases. In DNA, the CDR3 is TGTGCCAGTAGTATCGGACAATCGAGCGAGCAGTACTTC. It encodes CASSIGQSSEQYF.

The chain uses TRBV20-1 and TRBJ1-1, with unresolved D. The V gene lost 3 bases and the J gene lost 0 bases, with 8 bases spanning the gap. Germline V CDR1 and CDR2: DFQATT, SNEGSKA (reference sequence). CDR3 size: 13 residues. The CDR3 coding sequence is TGCAGTGCTAGTGTAGTTTTGAACACTGAAGCTTTCTTT. Translation gives CSASVVLNTEAFF.

On this clone: The junction departs from the called germline gene at one end, perhaps through a read error. The V and J genes are TRBV7-3 and TRBJ2-2; tentatively, D is TRBD2 (8 bases). CDR3 size: 20 residues. Germline CDR1 reads SGHTA; CDR2 reads FQGTGA. The CDR3 DNA sequence: TGTGCCAGCAGCGTAACCGGGACAGCGGGGGCTTCAGCGTCCACCGGGGAGCTGTTTTTT. Translating gives CASSVTGTAGASASTGELFF. The full variable domain, its missing parts supplied by reference TRBV7-3 and TRBJ2-2, is GAGVSQTPSNKVTEKGKYVELRCDPISGHTALYWYRQSLGQGPEFLIYFQGTGAADDSGLPNDRFFAVRPEGSVSTLKIQRTERGDSAVYLCASSVTGTAGASASTGELFFGEGSRLTVL.

This rearrangement joins TRBV18 to TRBJ2-3; 7 nucleotides align to TRBD2. J lost 5 bases, V lost 4 bases, and 9 bases had no gene match. The CDR3 runs to 15 residues. The germline V gene has CDR1 KGHSH and CDR2 LQKENI. CDR3 sequence (DNA): TGTGCCAGCTCACGGGAAGCGGGAACGGGAGATACGCAGTATTTT. This codes for CASSREAGTGDTQYF. The complete variable domain, with remaining parts taken from reference TRBV18 and TRBJ2-3, reads NAGVMQNPRHLVRRRGQEARLRCSPMKGHSHVYWYRQLPEEGLKFMVYLQKENIIDESGMPKERFSAEFPKEGPSILRIQQVVRGDSAAYFCASSREAGTGDTQYFGPGTRLTVL.